Below, one TCR beta chain is given with its context. Its antigen is as yet unknown. Here immunoSEQ multiplex PCR was the method, and the copy in TCRdb shows in-frame clones only, minus some. The table lists about 140,000 clones, just over 85% of them singletons. V was shortened by 9 bases and J by 5 bases, with 13 bases between the two germline ends. The V gene's germline CDR1 is MDHEN and CDR2 SYDVKM. This CDR3 spans 12 amino acids. This entry is derived from a study of cytomegalovirus exposure and HLA in healthy donors. Study-wide findings and caveats: The finding came from a later analysis; first-cohort TCR clusters tended to co-occur in the roughly 120 validation repertoires. In vitro experiments confirmed that a few CMV-associated chains were specific for CMV antigens. The classifier, whose performance was assessed in both the original and validation cohorts, reportedly diagnosed cytomegalovirus status with high specificity and sensitivity.

The TCR comes from a woman younger than 30 in good health and CMV-seropositive. The chain links TRBV28 to TRBJ2-5, with D perhaps TRBD2 (6 bases). The sequencing sample was made of PBMCs. The CDR3 DNA reads TGTGCCAGTAAGAGCGGAGGGGAGACCCAGTACTTC. This gives the protein CASKSGGETQYF.